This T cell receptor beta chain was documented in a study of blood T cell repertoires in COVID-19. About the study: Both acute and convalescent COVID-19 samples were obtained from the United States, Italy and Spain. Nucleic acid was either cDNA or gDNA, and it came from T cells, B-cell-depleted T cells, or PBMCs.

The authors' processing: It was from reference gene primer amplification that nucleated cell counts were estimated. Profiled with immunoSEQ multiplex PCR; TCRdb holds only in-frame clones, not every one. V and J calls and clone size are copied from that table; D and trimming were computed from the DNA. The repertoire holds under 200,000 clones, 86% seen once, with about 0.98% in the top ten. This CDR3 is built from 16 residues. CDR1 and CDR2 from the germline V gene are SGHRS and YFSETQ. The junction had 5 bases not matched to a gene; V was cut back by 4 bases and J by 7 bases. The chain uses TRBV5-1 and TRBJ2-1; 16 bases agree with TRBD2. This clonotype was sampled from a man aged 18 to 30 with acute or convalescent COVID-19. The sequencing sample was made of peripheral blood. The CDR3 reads CASSAGTSGGANEQFF. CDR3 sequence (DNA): TGCGCCAGCAGCGCCGGGACTAGCGGGGGGGCAAATGAGCAGTTCTTC.